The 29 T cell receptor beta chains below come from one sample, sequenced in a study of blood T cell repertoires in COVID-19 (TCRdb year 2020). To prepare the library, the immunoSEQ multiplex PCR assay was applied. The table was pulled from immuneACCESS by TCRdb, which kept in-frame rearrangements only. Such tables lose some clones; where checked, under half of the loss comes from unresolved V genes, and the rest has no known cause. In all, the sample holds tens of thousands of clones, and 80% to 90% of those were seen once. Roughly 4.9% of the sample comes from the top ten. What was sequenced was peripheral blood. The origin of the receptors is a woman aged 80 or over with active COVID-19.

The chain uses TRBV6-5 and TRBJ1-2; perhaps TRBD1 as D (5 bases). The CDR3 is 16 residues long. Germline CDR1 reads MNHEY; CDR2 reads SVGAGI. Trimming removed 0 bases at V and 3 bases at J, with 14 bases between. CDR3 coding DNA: TGTGCCAGCAGTTACTCGAAGGCAGGGCCCTACTATGGCTACACCTTC. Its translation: CASSYSKAGPYYGYTF.

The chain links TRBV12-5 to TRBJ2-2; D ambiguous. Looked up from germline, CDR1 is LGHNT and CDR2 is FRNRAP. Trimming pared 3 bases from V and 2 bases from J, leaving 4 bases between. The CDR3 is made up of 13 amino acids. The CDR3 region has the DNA TGTGCTAGTGGTTTTCCTAACACCGGGGAGCTGTTTTTT. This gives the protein CASGFPNTGELFF.

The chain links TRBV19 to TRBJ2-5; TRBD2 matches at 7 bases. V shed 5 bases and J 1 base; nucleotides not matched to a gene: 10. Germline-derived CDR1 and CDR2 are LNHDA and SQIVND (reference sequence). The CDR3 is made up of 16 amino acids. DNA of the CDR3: TGTGCCAGTAGTCGGGGGTGGGAGGGAAGCCAAGAGACCCAGTACTTC. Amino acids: CASSRGWEGSQETQYF.

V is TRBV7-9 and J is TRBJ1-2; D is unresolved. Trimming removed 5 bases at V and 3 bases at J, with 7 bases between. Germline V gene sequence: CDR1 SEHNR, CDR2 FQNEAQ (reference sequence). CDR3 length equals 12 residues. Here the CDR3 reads CASSPNYYGYTF. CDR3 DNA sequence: TGTGCCAGCAGCCCTAACTACTATGGCTACACCTTC.

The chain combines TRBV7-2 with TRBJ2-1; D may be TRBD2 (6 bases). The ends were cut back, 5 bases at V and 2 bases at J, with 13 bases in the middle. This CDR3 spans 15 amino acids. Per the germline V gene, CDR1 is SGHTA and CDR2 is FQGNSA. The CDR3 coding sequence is TGTGCCAGCAGCGACCGGGACTCGACCTACAATGAGCAGTTCTTC. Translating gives CASSDRDSTYNEQFF. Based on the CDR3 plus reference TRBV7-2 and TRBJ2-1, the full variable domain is GAGVSQSPSNKVTEKGKDVELRCDPISGHTALYWYRQSLGQGLEFLIYFQGNSAPDKSGLPSDRFSAERTGGSVSTLTIQRTQQEDSAVYLCASSDRDSTYNEQFFGPGTRLTVL.

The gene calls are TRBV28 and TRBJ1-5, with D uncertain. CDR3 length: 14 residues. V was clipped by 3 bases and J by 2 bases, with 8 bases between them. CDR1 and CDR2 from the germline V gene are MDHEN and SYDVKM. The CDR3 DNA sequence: TGTGCCAGCAGTTTGGGGAGGGGCAATCAGCCCCAGCATTTT. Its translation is CASSLGRGNQPQHF.

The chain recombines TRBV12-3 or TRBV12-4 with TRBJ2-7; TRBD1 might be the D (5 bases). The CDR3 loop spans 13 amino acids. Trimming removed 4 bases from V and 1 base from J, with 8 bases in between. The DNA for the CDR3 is TGTGCCAGCAGTTCCCAGGGATCCTACGAGCAGTACTTC. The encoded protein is CASSSQGSYEQYF.

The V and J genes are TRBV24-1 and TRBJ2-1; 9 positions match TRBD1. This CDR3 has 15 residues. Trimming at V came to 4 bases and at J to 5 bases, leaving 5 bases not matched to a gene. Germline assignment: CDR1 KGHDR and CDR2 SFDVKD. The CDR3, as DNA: TGTGCCACCAGTGACCCCGGACAGGGGAACAATGAGCAGTTCTTC. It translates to CATSDPGQGNNEQFF.

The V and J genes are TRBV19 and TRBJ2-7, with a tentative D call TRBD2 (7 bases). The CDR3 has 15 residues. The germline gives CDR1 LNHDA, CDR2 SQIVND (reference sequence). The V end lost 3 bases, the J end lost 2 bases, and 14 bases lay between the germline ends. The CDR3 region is CASSIRGALTYEQYF. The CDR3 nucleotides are TGTGCCAGTAGTATCCGGGGGGCTTTAACCTACGAGCAGTACTTC.

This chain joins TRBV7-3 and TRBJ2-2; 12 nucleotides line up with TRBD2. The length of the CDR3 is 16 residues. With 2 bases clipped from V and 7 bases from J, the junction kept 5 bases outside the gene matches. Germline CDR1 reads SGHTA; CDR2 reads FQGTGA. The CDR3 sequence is CASSLLAGGHSGELFF. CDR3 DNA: TGTGCCAGCAGCTTACTAGCGGGAGGGCATAGCGGGGAGCTGTTTTTT.

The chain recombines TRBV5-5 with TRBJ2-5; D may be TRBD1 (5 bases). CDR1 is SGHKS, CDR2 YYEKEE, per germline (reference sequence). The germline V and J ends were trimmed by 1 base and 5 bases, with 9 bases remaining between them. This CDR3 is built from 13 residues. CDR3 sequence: CASSLQGVETQYF. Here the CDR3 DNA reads TGTGCCAGCAGCTTGCAGGGTGTGGAGACCCAGTACTTC. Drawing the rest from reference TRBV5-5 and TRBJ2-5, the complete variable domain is DAGVTQSPTHLIKTRGQQVTLRCSPISGHKSVSWYQQVLGQGPQFIFQYYEKEERGRGNFPDRFSARQFPNYSSELNVNALLLGDSALYLCASSLQGVETQYFGPGTRLLVL.

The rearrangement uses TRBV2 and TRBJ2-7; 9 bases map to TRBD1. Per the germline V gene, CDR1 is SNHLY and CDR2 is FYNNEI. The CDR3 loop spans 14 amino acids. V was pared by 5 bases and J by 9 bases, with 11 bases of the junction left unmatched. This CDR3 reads CASSKGTGKSGQYF. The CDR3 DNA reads TGTGCCAGCAGTAAGGGGACAGGGAAAAGCGGGCAGTACTTC.

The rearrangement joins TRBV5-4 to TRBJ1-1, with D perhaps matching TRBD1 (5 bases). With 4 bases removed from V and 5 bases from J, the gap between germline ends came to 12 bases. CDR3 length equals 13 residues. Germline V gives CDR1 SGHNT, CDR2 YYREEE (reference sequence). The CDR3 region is CASSLGGDTEAFF. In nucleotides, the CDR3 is TGTGCCAGCAGCCTGGGGGGGGATACTGAAGCTTTCTTT.

The CDR3 here is CASSLRVLAGGLNTELFF. As DNA, the CDR3 is TGTGCCAGCAGCTTAAGGGTACTAGCGGGAGGATTAAATACGGAGCTGTTTTTT. This chain connects TRBV11-2 to TRBJ2-2, with 12 positions matching TRBD2. This CDR3 has 18 amino acids. Germline V gene sequence: CDR1 SGHAT, CDR2 FQNNGV. V shed 2 bases and J 10 bases; nucleotides not matched to a gene: 14.

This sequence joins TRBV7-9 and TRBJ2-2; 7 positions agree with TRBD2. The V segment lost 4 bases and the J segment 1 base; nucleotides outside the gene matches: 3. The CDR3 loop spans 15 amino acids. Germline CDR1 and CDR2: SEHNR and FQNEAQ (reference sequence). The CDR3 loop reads CASSSSGKNTGELFF. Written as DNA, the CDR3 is TGTGCCAGCAGCTCCAGCGGGAAGAACACCGGGGAGCTGTTTTTT.

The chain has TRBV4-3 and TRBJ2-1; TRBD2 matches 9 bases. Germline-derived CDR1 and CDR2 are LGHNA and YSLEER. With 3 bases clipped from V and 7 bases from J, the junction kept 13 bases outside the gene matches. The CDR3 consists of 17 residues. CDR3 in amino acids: CASSQGLAGDFRNEQFF. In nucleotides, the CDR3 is TGCGCCAGCAGCCAGGGGTTAGCGGGAGATTTCCGGAATGAGCAGTTCTTC.

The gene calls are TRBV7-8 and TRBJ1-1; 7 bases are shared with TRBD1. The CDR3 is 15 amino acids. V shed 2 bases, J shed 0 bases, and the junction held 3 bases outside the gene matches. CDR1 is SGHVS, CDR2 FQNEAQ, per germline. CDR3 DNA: TGTGCCAGCAGCTTACGAGGACAGGTGAACACTGAAGCTTTCTTT. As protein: CASSLRGQVNTEAFF.

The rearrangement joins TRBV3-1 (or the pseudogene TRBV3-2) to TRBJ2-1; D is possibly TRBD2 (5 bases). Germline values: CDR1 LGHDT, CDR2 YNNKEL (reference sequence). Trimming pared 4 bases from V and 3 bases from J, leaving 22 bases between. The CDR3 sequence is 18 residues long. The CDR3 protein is CASSPIRGAGWVYNEQFF. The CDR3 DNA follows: TGTGCCAGCAGCCCAATCCGGGGTGCAGGCTGGGTCTACAATGAGCAGTTCTTC.

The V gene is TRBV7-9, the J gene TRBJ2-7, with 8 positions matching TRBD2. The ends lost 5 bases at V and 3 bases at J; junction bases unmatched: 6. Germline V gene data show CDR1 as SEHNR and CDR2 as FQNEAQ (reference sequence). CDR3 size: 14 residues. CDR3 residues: CASSPGGTSYEQYF. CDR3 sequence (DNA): TGTGCCAGCAGCCCAGGAGGGACTAGCTACGAGCAGTACTTC.

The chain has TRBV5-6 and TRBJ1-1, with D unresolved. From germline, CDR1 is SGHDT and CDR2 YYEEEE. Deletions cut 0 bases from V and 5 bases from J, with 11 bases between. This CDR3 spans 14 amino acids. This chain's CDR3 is CASSLGGTFTEAFF. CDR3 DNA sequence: TGTGCCAGCAGCTTGGGCGGAACGTTTACTGAAGCTTTCTTT.

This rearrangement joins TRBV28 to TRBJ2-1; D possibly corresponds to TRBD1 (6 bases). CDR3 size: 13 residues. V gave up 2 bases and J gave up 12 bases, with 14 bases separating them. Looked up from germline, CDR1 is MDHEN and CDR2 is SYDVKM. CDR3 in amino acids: CASSLNGGRLQFF. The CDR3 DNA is TGTGCCAGCAGTTTAAATGGGGGCCGCTTGCAGTTCTTC. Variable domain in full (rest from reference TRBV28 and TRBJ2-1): DVKVTQSSRYLVKRTGEKVFLECVQDMDHENMFWYRQDPGLGLRLIYFSYDVKMKEKGDIPEGYSVSREKKERFSLILESASTNQTSMYLCASSLNGGRLQFFGPGTRLTVL.

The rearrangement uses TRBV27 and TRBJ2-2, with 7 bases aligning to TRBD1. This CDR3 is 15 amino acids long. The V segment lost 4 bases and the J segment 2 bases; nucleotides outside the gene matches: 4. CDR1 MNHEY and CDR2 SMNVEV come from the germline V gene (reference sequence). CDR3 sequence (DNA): TGTGCCAGCAGTTCCCGACAGGGCAACACCGGGGAGCTGTTTTTT. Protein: CASSSRQGNTGELFF.

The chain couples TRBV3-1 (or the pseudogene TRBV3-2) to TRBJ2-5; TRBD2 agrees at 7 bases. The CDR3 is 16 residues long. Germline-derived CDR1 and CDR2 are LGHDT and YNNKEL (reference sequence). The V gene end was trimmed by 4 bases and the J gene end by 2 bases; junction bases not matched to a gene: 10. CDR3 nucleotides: TGTGCCAGCAGCCGCCCCCTGGGGGGGGGTCAAGAGACCCAGTACTTC. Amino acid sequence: CASSRPLGGGQETQYF.

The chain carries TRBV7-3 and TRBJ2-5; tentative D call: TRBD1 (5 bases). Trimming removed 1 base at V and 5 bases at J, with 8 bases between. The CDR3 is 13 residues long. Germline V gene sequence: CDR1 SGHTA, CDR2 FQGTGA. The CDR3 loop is CASSLSRDETQYF. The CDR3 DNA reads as TGTGCCAGCAGCTTAAGCAGGGATGAGACCCAGTACTTC.

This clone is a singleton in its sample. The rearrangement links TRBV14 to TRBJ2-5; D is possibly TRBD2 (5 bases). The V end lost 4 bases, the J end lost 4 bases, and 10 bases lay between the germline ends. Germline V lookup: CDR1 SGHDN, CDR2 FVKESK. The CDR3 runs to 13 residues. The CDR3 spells CASSRGLPETQYF. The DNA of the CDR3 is TGTGCCAGCAGCCGAGGGCTACCAGAGACCCAGTACTTC.

The CDR3 protein is CASSYSQGGTQYF. CDR3 coding DNA: TGTGCCAGCAGTTACTCACAGGGTGGTACGCAGTATTTT. The chain has TRBV6-5 and TRBJ2-3, with D possibly matching TRBD1 (6 bases). The V and J ends lost 0 bases and 8 bases respectively, with 9 bases between them. The CDR3 runs 13 residues. Germline loops: CDR1 MNHEY, CDR2 SVGAGI.

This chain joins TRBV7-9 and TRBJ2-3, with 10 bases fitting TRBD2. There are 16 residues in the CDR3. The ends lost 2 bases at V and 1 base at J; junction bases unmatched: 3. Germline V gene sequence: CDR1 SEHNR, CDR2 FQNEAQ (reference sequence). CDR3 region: CASSLLAGVGTDTQYF. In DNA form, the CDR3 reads TGTGCCAGCAGCTTACTAGCGGGAGTGGGCACAGATACGCAGTATTTT.

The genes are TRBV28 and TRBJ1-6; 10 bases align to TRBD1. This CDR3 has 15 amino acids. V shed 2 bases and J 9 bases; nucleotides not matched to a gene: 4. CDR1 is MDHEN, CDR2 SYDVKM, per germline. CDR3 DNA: TGTGCCAGCAGTTTAAGACAGGGGGCGAGTTCACCCCTCCACTTT. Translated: CASSLRQGASSPLHF.

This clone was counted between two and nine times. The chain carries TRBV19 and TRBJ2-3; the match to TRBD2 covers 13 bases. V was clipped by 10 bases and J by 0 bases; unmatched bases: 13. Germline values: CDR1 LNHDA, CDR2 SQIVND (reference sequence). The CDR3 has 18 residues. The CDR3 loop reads CATSPPGLAGSSTDTQYF. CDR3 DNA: TGTGCCACCTCACCTCCGGGACTAGCGGGGAGTAGCACAGATACGCAGTATTTT.